The 5 T cell receptor beta chains below come from one sample, sequenced in a study of human T cells and chemical hapten exposure. Via MiXCR, TCRdb re-called the RACE reads, giving one row per CDR3 protein. Among fewer than 200,000 distinct CDR3 sequences, 25% to 35% were seen once, and the ten largest hold 2.1%. Specified time point: patch test 3, about 24 weeks after DPC sensitization. Treatment specified: therapeutic diphenylcyclopropenone sensitization with weekly scalp DPC. Sequencing was performed on whole blood, taken in connection with sensitization to the hapten diphenylcyclopropenone (DPC). The receptors here all came from a woman under 30 with alopecia areata. Some clones in this sample may be carry-over from other donors' samples.

This clonotype has ten or more counts. The chain joins TRBV20-1 to TRBJ2-7; D is uncertain. The V gene's germline CDR1 is DFQATT and CDR2 SNEGSKA (reference sequence). CDR3 length: 11 amino acids. V gave up 0 bases and J gave up 4 bases, with 4 bases separating them. This CDR3 is CSAREDYEQYF. CDR3 sequence (DNA): TGCAGTGCTAGAGAAGATTACGAGCAGTACTTC.

The rearrangement links TRBV4-3 to TRBJ2-3; D call uncertain. V was cut by 1 base and J by 3 bases, with 8 bases left in between. Per the germline V gene, CDR1 is LGHNA and CDR2 is YSLEER. The CDR3 has 14 amino acids. The CDR3 sequence is CASSQVHYTDTQYF. The CDR3 DNA is TGCGCCAGCAGCCAAGTGCATTATACAGATACGCAGTATTTT.

The chain employs TRBV12-3 or TRBV12-4 and TRBJ2-3, with D possibly TRBD1 on 6 matching bases. The CDR3 sequence is 14 residues long. The V end was cut by 7 bases, the J end by 2 bases, with 13 bases between. The CDR3 DNA reads TGTGCCAGCACCCGGGACACTTCCACAGATACGCAGTATTTT. The encoded protein is CASTRDTSTDTQYF.

The chain is built from TRBV6-2 or TRBV6-3 and TRBJ2-6; 8 bases agree with TRBD1. The junction had 14 bases not matched to a gene; V was cut back by 4 bases and J by 0 bases. Germline CDR1 reads MNHEY; CDR2 reads SVGEGT. This CDR3 spans 20 amino acids. The CDR3 sequence: CASSSLLRTGKGSGANVLTF. The CDR3 coding sequence is TGTGCCAGCAGTTCACTTCTCAGGACAGGGAAGGGCTCTGGGGCCAACGTCCTGACTTTC.

The chain has TRBV10-2 and TRBJ2-7; 8 bases fit TRBD1. V was pared by 8 bases and J by 3 bases, with 6 bases of the junction left unmatched. There are 13 residues in the CDR3. CDR1 is WSHSY, CDR2 SAAADI, per germline. Written as DNA, the CDR3 is TGCGCCAGCGCTCCGGGACAGGTCTACGAGCAGTACTTC. Amino acids: CASAPGQVYEQYF.